This TCR beta chain was identified during a study of blood T cell repertoires in COVID-19. This table comes from immunoSEQ multiplex PCR, and its TCRdb copy is limited to in-frame clones, with some not included. The table has about 37,000 clones, about 90% seen once. Trimming cost V 4 bases and J 4 bases, with 10 bases left between them. This CDR3 has 13 amino acids. The V gene's germline CDR1 is LNHDA and CDR2 SQIVND (reference sequence). This clone was picked up one time. This chain joins TRBV19 and TRBJ1-2; tentative D call: TRBD1 (5 bases). Specimen: peripheral blood. The receptor was isolated from a woman aged 80 or older with acute or convalescent COVID-19. The CDR3 protein is CASSTIQGYGYTF. For the CDR3, the DNA is TGTGCCAGTAGTACTATCCAGGGCTATGGCTACACCTTC.